These T cell receptor beta chains were read from a single sample in a study of cytomegalovirus exposure and HLA in healthy donors. Clones were read by immunoSEQ multiplex PCR, and TCRdb kept only the in-frame ones, dropping some. Of about 140,000 clones in the sample, 78% were seen once. Source material: PBMCs. The receptor set was obtained from a female donor in good health and CMV-seronegative. Each CDR3 is given with its conserved first and last residue. A D gene is named only where the DNA matches it firmly. Size tells how often a clone was seen (once, few, many) or the class of an expanded clone, and some rows leave it out.

abundance: -
d_gene: -
v_gene: TRBV6-7
j_gene: TRBJ1-1
CDR3nt: TGTGCCAGCAGTTATTCGCGTCGTTCGGTCACTGAAGCTTTCTTT
CDR3aa: CASSYSRRSVTEAFF

abundance: -
d_gene: TRBD1
v_gene: TRBV19
j_gene: TRBJ2-6
CDR3nt: TGTGCCAGTAGCATCCGGGACAGGGGGAAGCGAGGGGCCAACGTCCTGACTTTC
CDR3aa: CASSIRDRGKRGANVLTF

abundance: -
d_gene: -
v_gene: TRBV7-8
j_gene: TRBJ1-1
CDR3nt: TGTGCCAGCAGCTTATCAGCTTTCAGGGGGAACACTGAAGCTTTCTTT
CDR3aa: CASSLSAFRGNTEAFF

abundance: -
d_gene: TRBD2
v_gene: TRBV5-1
j_gene: TRBJ2-1
CDR3nt: TGCGCCAGCAGCTTGGCCCGGGGGGGCTTGCAGTTCTTC
CDR3aa: CASSLARGGLQFF

abundance: few
d_gene: TRBD1
v_gene: TRBV4-2
j_gene: TRBJ1-1
CDR3nt: TGTGCCAGCAGCCAATGGGACAGGGCGAACACTGAAGCTTTCTTT
CDR3aa: CASSQWDRANTEAFF

abundance: -
d_gene: -
v_gene: TRBV7-2
j_gene: TRBJ2-6
CDR3nt: TGTGCCAGCCGACTGTTTGTGGAAAGGGCCAACGTCCTGACTTTC
CDR3aa: CASRLFVERANVLTF

abundance: -
d_gene: -
v_gene: TRBV27
j_gene: TRBJ2-7
CDR3nt: TGTGCCAGCAGTTTATCCGGCGAGCAGTACTTC
CDR3aa: CASSLSGEQYF

abundance: -
d_gene: TRBD2
v_gene: TRBV12-5
j_gene: TRBJ2-1
CDR3nt: TGTGCTAGTGGTAGCACGGGAGGGCGATACAATGAGCAGTTCTTC
CDR3aa: CASGSTGGRYNEQFF

abundance: -
d_gene: TRBD2
v_gene: TRBV10-3
j_gene: TRBJ2-3
CDR3nt: TGTGCCATCAGGATGACTAGCGGGGGGGGTACGCAGTATTTT
CDR3aa: CAIRMTSGGGTQYF

abundance: -
d_gene: -
v_gene: TRBV9
j_gene: TRBJ1-3
CDR3nt: TGTGCCAGCAGCCCGAGGGGGAGCTCTGGAAACACCATATATTTT
CDR3aa: CASSPRGSSGNTIYF

abundance: -
d_gene: TRBD1
v_gene: TRBV7-8
j_gene: TRBJ1-2
CDR3nt: TGTGCCAGCAGCTTGGGACAGACGCATGGCTACACCTTC
CDR3aa: CASSLGQTHGYTF

abundance: -
d_gene: -
v_gene: TRBV5-1
j_gene: TRBJ2-7
CDR3nt: TGCGCCAGCAGCTGGGACATGGAAGACGAGCAGTACTTC
CDR3aa: CASSWDMEDEQYF

abundance: -
d_gene: -
v_gene: TRBV6-5
j_gene: TRBJ2-7
CDR3nt: TGTGCCAGCAGTTACTCCGTGCTAGGATCCTACGAGCAGTACTTC
CDR3aa: CASSYSVLGSYEQYF

abundance: -
d_gene: -
v_gene: TRBV16
j_gene: TRBJ1-2
CDR3nt: TGTGCCAGCAGCCAATCCCGAACAGGGTGTAACTATGGCTACACCTTC
CDR3aa: CASSQSRTGCNYGYTF

abundance: -
d_gene: -
v_gene: TRBV5-1
j_gene: TRBJ2-1
CDR3nt: TGCGCCAGCAGCTTGGAACTATCCGGTCTCAATGAGCAGTTCTTC
CDR3aa: CASSLELSGLNEQFF

abundance: -
d_gene: -
v_gene: TRBV28
j_gene: TRBJ2-7
CDR3nt: TGTGCCAGCAGTTTCTCCCTCGATAGGGAGAACGAGCAGTACTTC
CDR3aa: CASSFSLDRENEQYF

abundance: -
d_gene: TRBD1
v_gene: TRBV19
j_gene: TRBJ1-6
CDR3nt: TGTGCCAGTAGCGATGACAGGGGAAATTCACCCCTCCACTTT
CDR3aa: CASSDDRGNSPLHF

abundance: -
d_gene: -
v_gene: TRBV19
j_gene: TRBJ2-5
CDR3nt: TGTGCCAGTAGTATAGATCCCGGGGTAGAGACCCAGTACTTC
CDR3aa: CASSIDPGVETQYF

abundance: few
d_gene: TRBD1
v_gene: TRBV19
j_gene: TRBJ1-5
CDR3nt: TGTGCCAGTCAGCAAATTACTCAGGGGGCTGGGCAGCCCCAGCATTTT
CDR3aa: CASQQITQGAGQPQHF

abundance: -
d_gene: -
v_gene: TRBV5-1
j_gene: TRBJ1-2
CDR3nt: TGCGCCAGCAGCCACTCGCCCGGGACAACCGACTATGGCTACACCTTC
CDR3aa: CASSHSPGTTDYGYTF

abundance: -
d_gene: -
v_gene: TRBV28
j_gene: TRBJ2-6
CDR3nt: TGTGCCAGCAGAAATAGACAGGTCTTCTCTGGGGCCAACGTCCTGACTTTC
CDR3aa: CASRNRQVFSGANVLTF

abundance: -
d_gene: -
v_gene: TRBV6-4
j_gene: TRBJ2-2
CDR3nt: TGTGCCAGCAGGAGATTAGTGAACACCGGGGAGCTGTTTTTT
CDR3aa: CASRRLVNTGELFF

abundance: -
d_gene: -
v_gene: TRBV28
j_gene: TRBJ1-1
CDR3nt: TGTGCCAGCAGTACTCGCCCGGAGGCTTTCTTT
CDR3aa: CASSTRPEAFF

abundance: few
d_gene: TRBD1
v_gene: TRBV5-1
j_gene: TRBJ1-4
CDR3nt: TGCGCCAGCAGCACGGGGGACAGGGCGAACGTCCATGAAAAACTGTTTTTT
CDR3aa: CASSTGDRANVHEKLFF

abundance: -
d_gene: -
v_gene: TRBV4-1
j_gene: TRBJ2-3
CDR3nt: TGCGCCAGCAGCCAAGATTCGCGTCAAGATACGCAGTATTTT
CDR3aa: CASSQDSRQDTQYF

abundance: few
d_gene: -
v_gene: TRBV27
j_gene: TRBJ1-1
CDR3nt: TGTGCCAGCAGTCCACAGAATATGAACACTGAAGCTTTCTTT
CDR3aa: CASSPQNMNTEAFF

abundance: -
d_gene: -
v_gene: TRBV2
j_gene: TRBJ1-2
CDR3nt: TGTGCCAGCAGGCACGGACCAAGCAGAGGGTCTTCCCTAAACTATGGCTACACCTTC
CDR3aa: CASRHGPSRGSSLNYGYTF

abundance: -
d_gene: TRBD2
v_gene: TRBV10-1
j_gene: TRBJ2-1
CDR3nt: TGCGCCAGCAGTGAGTCGAAGGGACTAGCGGGAGTCGGTGAGCAGTTCTTC
CDR3aa: CASSESKGLAGVGEQFF

abundance: -
d_gene: -
v_gene: TRBV12-5
j_gene: TRBJ2-1
CDR3nt: TGTGCTAGTGGGTTGAACAGCGGGCGTTACTACAATGAGCAGTTCTTC
CDR3aa: CASGLNSGRYYNEQFF

abundance: -
d_gene: -
v_gene: TRBV28
j_gene: TRBJ1-2
CDR3nt: TGTGCCAGCAGGTCGACGGGGGGCTACACCTTC
CDR3aa: CASRSTGGYTF

abundance: -
d_gene: -
v_gene: TRBV2
j_gene: TRBJ2-2
CDR3nt: TGTGCCATAAAAGCGGCAACGAACACCGGGGAGCTGTTTTTT
CDR3aa: CAIKAATNTGELFF

abundance: -
d_gene: -
v_gene: TRBV7-2
j_gene: TRBJ1-4
CDR3nt: TGTGCCAGCAGCTTCCAGGGAGGGGTTGCTAATGAAAAACTGTTTTTT
CDR3aa: CASSFQGGVANEKLFF

abundance: few
d_gene: TRBD1
v_gene: TRBV4-1
j_gene: TRBJ1-1
CDR3nt: TGCGCCAGCACTCCGCTGACCCGGGACAGGGGTAGGGCTTTCTTT
CDR3aa: CASTPLTRDRGRAFF

abundance: few
d_gene: -
v_gene: TRBV28
j_gene: TRBJ2-1
CDR3nt: TGTGCCAGGGATTGTGGGGGGATCAATGAGCAGTTCTTC
CDR3aa: CARDCGGINEQFF

abundance: -
d_gene: -
v_gene: TRBV5-6
j_gene: TRBJ1-5
CDR3nt: TGTGCCAGCAGCCAAGGGTCGGGATCCTTGTATAGCAATCAGCCCCAGCATTTT
CDR3aa: CASSQGSGSLYSNQPQHF

abundance: -
d_gene: -
v_gene: TRBV2
j_gene: TRBJ2-7
CDR3nt: TGTGCCAGCAGTACACCAAACGAGCAGTACTTC
CDR3aa: CASSTPNEQYF

abundance: -
d_gene: -
v_gene: TRBV30
j_gene: TRBJ1-5
CDR3nt: TGTGCCTGGAGGGGAAAGGGAGGCAATCAGCCCCAGCATTTT
CDR3aa: CAWRGKGGNQPQHF

abundance: once
d_gene: -
v_gene: TRBV4-1
j_gene: TRBJ2-3
CDR3nt: TGCGCCAGCAGCCAAGATACAGGGAGAGATACGCAGTATTTT
CDR3aa: CASSQDTGRDTQYF

abundance: -
d_gene: TRBD1
v_gene: TRBV7-2
j_gene: TRBJ2-7
CDR3nt: TGTGCCAGCAGCTTAGGGACAGGGGAGCAGTACTTC
CDR3aa: CASSLGTGEQYF

abundance: -
d_gene: TRBD1
v_gene: TRBV6-5
j_gene: TRBJ2-7
CDR3nt: TGTGCCAGCAGGGCCGGGACAGAGAGCTACGAGCAGTACTTC
CDR3aa: CASRAGTESYEQYF

abundance: -
d_gene: -
v_gene: TRBV4-1
j_gene: TRBJ2-3
CDR3nt: TGCGCCAGCAGCCAAGAGTACAGAGAAACAGATACGCAGTATTTT
CDR3aa: CASSQEYRETDTQYF

abundance: -
d_gene: TRBD2
v_gene: TRBV4-1
j_gene: TRBJ2-7
CDR3nt: TGCGCCAGCAGCCAATGGTCTAGCGGGACGTCCTACGAGCAGTACTTC
CDR3aa: CASSQWSSGTSYEQYF

abundance: -
d_gene: -
v_gene: TRBV28
j_gene: TRBJ2-7
CDR3nt: TGTGCCAGCAGTCCGTCAGTGGAGTACGAGCAGTACTTC
CDR3aa: CASSPSVEYEQYF

abundance: -
d_gene: -
v_gene: TRBV5-1
j_gene: TRBJ2-3
CDR3nt: TGCGCCAGCAGCTTGGGAAGAGAGCGTCGCACAGATACGCAGTATTTT
CDR3aa: CASSLGRERRTDTQYF

abundance: few
d_gene: TRBD1
v_gene: TRBV4-1
j_gene: TRBJ1-2
CDR3nt: TGCGCCAGCAGCCACAATGGACAGGGAGACTATGGCTACACCTTC
CDR3aa: CASSHNGQGDYGYTF

abundance: -
d_gene: TRBD1
v_gene: TRBV5-1
j_gene: TRBJ2-2
CDR3nt: TGCGCCAGCAGTCAGGGACAGGCGAACACCGGGGAGCTGTTTTTT
CDR3aa: CASSQGQANTGELFF

abundance: few
d_gene: -
v_gene: TRBV4-1
j_gene: TRBJ2-7
CDR3nt: TGCGTCAGCAGCCAAGACACAGGTTCCTACGAGCAGTACTTC
CDR3aa: CVSSQDTGSYEQYF

abundance: -
d_gene: TRBD1
v_gene: TRBV11-2
j_gene: TRBJ1-1
CDR3nt: TGTGCCAGCAGCTTAGATGGGACAGGGACGGATGAAGCTTTCTTT
CDR3aa: CASSLDGTGTDEAFF

abundance: -
d_gene: -
v_gene: TRBV6-6
j_gene: TRBJ1-1
CDR3nt: TGTGCCAGCAGTACCTTGGGGGGGAAGACTGAAGCTTTCTTT
CDR3aa: CASSTLGGKTEAFF

abundance: -
d_gene: -
v_gene: TRBV4-1
j_gene: TRBJ2-1
CDR3nt: TGCGCCAGCAGCCAAGATTTAGGCGGATCCTACAATGAGCAGTTCTTC
CDR3aa: CASSQDLGGSYNEQFF